The clone carrying this T cell receptor beta chain was seen a few times. V was pared by 5 bases and J by 14 bases, with 10 bases of the junction left unmatched. The CDR3 is 14 amino acids. Germline CDR1 and CDR2: MNHEY and SVGAGI. The sample belongs to a study of blood T cells in healthy people across ages. Then a second PCR, running about 6 to 12 cycles, was carried out with a sample-barcoded 5' primer and a J-beta primer mix. Each CDR3 protein is one row after TCRdb ran MiXCR on the 5' RACE reads. The profile covers 650,000 to 1,000,000 distinct CDR3 sequences, with around 36% appearing a single time and 10% to 15% taken by the ten largest.

The V and J genes are TRBV6-5 and TRBJ1-6, with TRBD1 identical over 9 bases. Sequenced material: blood. This clonotype was obtained from a man younger than 35 in good health. CDR3 nucleotide sequence: TGTGCCAGCAGTCCCGGGACAGGGATGGTGGCCCTCCACTTT. Its protein is CASSPGTGMVALHF.